This T cell receptor (beta chain) was recovered during a study of CD8 T cells in ankylosing spondylitis. Points from the study as a whole: Blood from ankylosing spondylitis patients appeared to carry a characteristic roughly 8-variant TCR beta motif. Reactive arthritis synovial fluid and blood were previously reported to contain some motif variants. Reportedly, matched ankylosing spondylitis synovial fluid was significantly enriched for disease-linked clones. Disease-associated clones were CD8+ and fairly uncommon in peripheral blood.

This clonotype was observed many times. The antigen is not known. Library preparation for TCR beta used quantitative 5'-RACE with molecular barcodes. TCRdb re-derived calls from the 5' RACE reads in MiXCR, one entry per CDR3 protein. Of about 500,000 distinct CDR3 sequences in the sample, about 13% are singletons; the top ten hold almost 7%. This CDR3 region has 15 residues. CDR1 is SGHTA and CDR2 is FQGNSA in the germline V gene. Trimming cost V 1 base and J 3 bases; bases outside gene matches: 4. V gene TRBV7-2 combines with J gene TRBJ2-3; the match to TRBD1 covers 7 bases. Sequencing used blood, either unsorted or a sorted T cell fraction (not recorded which). The clonotype comes from a male donor with ankylosing spondylitis. This CDR3 is CASSLGTGYTDTQYF. The CDR3 region has the DNA TGTGCCAGCAGCTTAGGGACAGGATATACAGATACGCAGTATTTT.